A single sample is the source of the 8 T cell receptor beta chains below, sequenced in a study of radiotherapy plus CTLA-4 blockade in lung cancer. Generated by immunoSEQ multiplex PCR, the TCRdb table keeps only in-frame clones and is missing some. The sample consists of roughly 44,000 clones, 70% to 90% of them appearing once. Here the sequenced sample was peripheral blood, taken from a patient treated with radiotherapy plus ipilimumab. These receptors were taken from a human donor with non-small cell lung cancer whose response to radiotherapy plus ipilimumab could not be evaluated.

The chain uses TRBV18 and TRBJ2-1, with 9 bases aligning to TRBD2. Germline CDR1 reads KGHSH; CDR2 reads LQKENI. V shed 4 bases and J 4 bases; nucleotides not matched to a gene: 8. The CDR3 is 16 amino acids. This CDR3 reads CASSRQERGDYNEQFF. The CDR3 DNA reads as TGTGCCAGCTCACGACAAGAGCGGGGGGATTACAATGAGCAGTTCTTC.

CDR3 in amino acids: CASRSGLATHTHNSPLHF. The DNA for the CDR3 is TGTGCCAGCAGAAGCGGGCTAGCTACACATACACATAATTCACCCCTCCACTTT. The rearrangement uses TRBV21-1 and TRBJ1-6. TRBV21-1 is given as a pseudogene. The CDR3 loop spans 18 amino acids.

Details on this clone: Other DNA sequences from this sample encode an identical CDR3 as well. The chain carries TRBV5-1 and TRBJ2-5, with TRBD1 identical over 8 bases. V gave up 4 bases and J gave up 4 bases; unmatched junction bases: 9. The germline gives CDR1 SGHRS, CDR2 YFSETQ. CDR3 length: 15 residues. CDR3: CASSEGQGVGETQYF. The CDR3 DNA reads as TGCGCCAGCAGCGAAGGACAGGGTGTGGGAGAGACCCAGTACTTC.

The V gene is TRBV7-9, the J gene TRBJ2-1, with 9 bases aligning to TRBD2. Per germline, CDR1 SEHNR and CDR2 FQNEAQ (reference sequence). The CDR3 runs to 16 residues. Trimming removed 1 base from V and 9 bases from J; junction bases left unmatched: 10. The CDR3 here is CASSLGSGSKLSEQFF. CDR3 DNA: TGTGCCAGCAGCTTAGGTAGCGGGAGTAAGCTCAGTGAGCAGTTCTTC.

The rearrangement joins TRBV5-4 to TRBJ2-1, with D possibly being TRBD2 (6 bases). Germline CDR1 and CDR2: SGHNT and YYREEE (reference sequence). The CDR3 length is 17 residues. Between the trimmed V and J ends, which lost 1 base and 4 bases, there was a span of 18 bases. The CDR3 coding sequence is TGTGCCAGCAGCTTGACCCCCCTAGCGATTGGATACAATGAGCAGTTCTTC. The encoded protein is CASSLTPLAIGYNEQFF.

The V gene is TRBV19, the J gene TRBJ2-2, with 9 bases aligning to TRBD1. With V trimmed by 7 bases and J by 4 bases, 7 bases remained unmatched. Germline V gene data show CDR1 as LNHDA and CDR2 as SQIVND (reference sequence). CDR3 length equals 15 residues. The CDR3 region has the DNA TGTGCCAGTACTTTAGGACAGGGGAGCACCGGGGAGCTGTTTTTT. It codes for CASTLGQGSTGELFF.

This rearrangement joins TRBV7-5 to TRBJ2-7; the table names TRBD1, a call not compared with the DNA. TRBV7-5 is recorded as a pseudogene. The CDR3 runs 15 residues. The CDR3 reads CARSLEQGPSYEQYF. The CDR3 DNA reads TGTGCCAGAAGCTTAGAACAGGGTCCATCCTACGAGCAGTACTTC.

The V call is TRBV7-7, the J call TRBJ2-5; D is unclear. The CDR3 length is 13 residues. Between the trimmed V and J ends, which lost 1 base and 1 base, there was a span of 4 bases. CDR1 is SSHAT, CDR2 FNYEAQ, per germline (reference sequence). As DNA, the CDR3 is TGTGCCAGCAGCTTAGTAGTCCAAGAGACCCAGTACTTC. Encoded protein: CASSLVVQETQYF.